Described below is a single TCR beta chain sequence and its context. Original data processing: It was from reference gene primer amplification that nucleated cell counts were estimated. This table comes from immunoSEQ multiplex PCR, and its TCRdb copy is limited to in-frame clones, with some not included. From that table come the V and J calls and clone size; the DNA was used to work out D and trimming. The sample lists 120,000 or so clones, over 75% seen once, with about a sixth in the top ten. This entry belongs to a study of blood T cell repertoires in COVID-19. Study at large: From T cells, B-cell-depleted T cells, or PBMCs came the material, which was cDNA or gDNA.

Trimming stripped 4 bases from V and 9 bases from J, with 17 bases between. The CDR3 is made up of 15 amino acids. Germline CDR1 SGHDT, CDR2 YYEEEE. Sample: peripheral blood. This clonotype originated in a man under 40 with COVID-19, enrolled during active disease. This chain joins TRBV5-6 and TRBJ1-6; no firm D call. This chain's CDR3 is CASSQGLILGSPLHF. CDR3 coding DNA: TGTGCCAGCAGCCAAGGACTCATCCTGGGTTCACCCCTCCACTTT.